These 10 T cell receptor beta chains were all obtained from the same sample, sequenced in a study of CD8+CD57+ T cells in acquired aplastic anemia. The study profiled TCR beta VDJ and CDR3 using genomic DNA as template. MiXCR, run by TCRdb on the reads, gives a single entry per CDR3 protein. Of a few hundred thousand distinct CDR3 sequences in the sample, 25% to 40% were seen once. Previously, flow cytometry had revealed CD8+CD57+ cell expansion in the patients chosen for sequencing. Sequencing was done on a sample of sorted CD4+, CD8+, or CD8+CD57+ T cells (not recorded which) from PBMCs. The receptors originated from a human donor with aplastic anemia.

V usage is TRBV13 and J usage is TRBJ1-6, with no clear D. With 0 bases removed from V and 2 bases from J, the gap between germline ends came to 11 bases. Germline V gives CDR1 PRHDT, CDR2 FYEKMQ (reference sequence). The CDR3 runs to 17 residues. CDR3 residues: CASSLGKGGAYNSPLHF. The DNA of the CDR3 is TGTGCCAGCAGCTTAGGGAAAGGCGGAGCCTATAATTCACCCCTCCACTTT. Combining the CDR3 with reference TRBV13 and TRBJ1-6 gives the whole variable domain AAGVIQSPRHLIKEKRETATLKCYPIPRHDTVYWYQQGPGQDPQFLISFYEKMQSDKGSIPDRFSAQQFSDYHSELNMSSLELGDSALYFCASSLGKGGAYNSPLHFGNGTRLTVT.

A few counts support this clonotype. The chain uses TRBV3-1 and TRBJ2-7; TRBD2 aligns across 7 bases. CDR3 length: 15 residues. CDR1 LGHDT and CDR2 YNNKEL come from the germline V gene (reference sequence). Trimming at V came to 0 bases and at J to 0 bases, leaving 2 bases not matched to a gene. For the CDR3, the DNA is TGTGCCAGCAGCCAAGAGCCTAGCGGCTCCTACGAGCAGTACTTC. This gives the protein CASSQEPSGSYEQYF.

The chain combines TRBV25-1 with TRBJ1-1, with TRBD1 matching 8 bases. The CDR3 has 14 amino acids. Per the germline V gene, CDR1 is MGHDK and CDR2 is SYGVNS. The ends lost 5 bases at V and 13 bases at J; junction bases unmatched: 15. For the CDR3, the DNA is TGTGCCAGCAGTTCCGGACAGGGTCGAGCACCCGGTTTCTTT. Amino acid sequence: CASSSGQGRAPGFF. The variable domain in full, with the rest retrieved from reference TRBV25-1 and TRBJ1-1, is EADIYQTPRYLVIGTGKKITLECSQTMGHDKMYWYQQDPGMELHLIHYSYGVNSTEKGDLSSESTVSRIRTEHFPLTLESARPSHTSQYLCASSSGQGRAPGFFGQGTRLTVV.

Of note for this clonotype: This may be a read error: a much more frequent sequence differs by one nucleotide. The chain recombines TRBV24-1 with TRBJ2-1; TRBD1 matches at 9 bases. The germline gives CDR1 KGHDR, CDR2 SFDVKD. This CDR3 is built from 14 residues. CDR3 region: CATSGQGAYNEQSF. The DNA for the CDR3 is TGTGCCACTTCGGGACAGGGAGCCTACAATGAGCAGTCCTTC.

This clonotype has a count of ten or more. The V call is TRBV2, the J call TRBJ2-5, with a possible D match to TRBD2 (7 bases). The CDR3 totals 14 residues. Trimming left V 7 bases short and J 5 bases short, with 17 bases between. The germline V gene has CDR1 SNHLY and CDR2 FYNNEI. Here the CDR3 DNA reads TGTGCCAGCACTAGGGGGGGGGCAGGTGAGACCCAGTACTTC. It codes for CASTRGGAGETQYF.

This clonotype was seen ten or more times. The chain is built from TRBV20-1 and TRBJ2-7; D possibly matches TRBD1 or TRBD2 (5 bases each). V gave up 6 bases and J gave up 5 bases, with 23 bases separating them. Germline loops: CDR1 DFQATT, CDR2 SNEGSKA (reference sequence). The CDR3 totals 15 residues. The CDR3 DNA reads TGCAGTGCAAAACCCGCAGGGAGTCGAATCCACGAGCAGTACTTC. This sequence encodes CSAKPAGSRIHEQYF.

This clonotype was seen repeatedly, ten times or more. The chain is built from TRBV9 and TRBJ1-6, with D tentatively TRBD1 (5 bases). CDR1 is SGDLS and CDR2 is YYNGEE in the germline V gene. This CDR3 contains 14 residues. The ends were cut back, 3 bases at V and 10 bases at J, with 14 bases in the middle. The CDR3 nucleotides are TGTGCCAGCAGCGCCGGCGCAAAGGGGTCACCCCTCCACTTT. It translates to CASSAGAKGSPLHF.

The genes are TRBV5-5 and TRBJ1-2; D gene uncertain. This CDR3 is built from 16 residues. V lost 0 bases, J lost 6 bases, and 18 bases lay in between. Germline-derived CDR1 and CDR2 are SGHKS and YYEKEE (reference sequence). The DNA for the CDR3 is TGTGCCAGCAGCTTGGGGGGTCCTTCTACACGAGATGGCTACACCTTC. Translating gives CASSLGGPSTRDGYTF.

This clonotype turned up a few times. The gene calls are TRBV7-9 and TRBJ2-7; 7 bases agree with TRBD1. There are 14 residues in the CDR3. Germline trimming cut 6 bases from V and 5 bases from J; bases unmatched to any gene: 10. CDR1 is SEHNR, CDR2 FQNEAQ, per germline (reference sequence). CDR3 DNA: TGTGCCAGCAGTCGCGACAGGGTTGTCCACGAGCAGTACTTC. This gives the protein CASSRDRVVHEQYF.

In this sample, this clonotype turned up a few times. The chain is built from TRBV12-5 and TRBJ1-4; tentative D call: TRBD1 (5 bases). Trimming shortened V by 5 bases and J by 8 bases, and 12 bases separated the two germline ends. There are 13 residues in the CDR3. Germline CDR1 reads LGHNT; CDR2 reads FRNRAP. For the CDR3, the DNA is TGTGCTAGTGGTACCAGGGACGACGAAAAACTGTTTTTT. Its translation is CASGTRDDEKLFF.